This passage covers 32 T cell receptor beta chains from one sample sequenced in a study of blood T cell repertoires in COVID-19. Produced via immunoSEQ multiplex PCR; TCRdb's table is partial and in-frame only. The sample carries about 220,000 clones, around 88% recorded once. Sequencing was performed on PBMCs or T cells enriched from blood (not recorded which). These receptors originate from a woman between 45 and 65 years old with acute COVID-19.

The chain links TRBV4-1 to TRBJ2-3, with TRBD1 as a possible D gene (6 bases). Looked up from germline, CDR1 is MGHRA and CDR2 is YSYEKL. The CDR3 loop spans 19 amino acids. V gave up 4 bases and J gave up 2 bases, with 25 bases separating them. CDR3 protein: CASSLRKIRGGTLTDTQYF. The CDR3 region has the DNA TGCGCCAGCAGCCTACGAAAAATACGAGGGGGTACCCTCACAGATACGCAGTATTTT.

The chain is built from TRBV5-5 and TRBJ2-1; TRBD2 matches 7 bases. Germline trimming cut 7 bases from V and 4 bases from J; bases unmatched to any gene: 8. Germline CDR1 SGHKS, CDR2 YYEKEE (reference sequence). The CDR3 totals 14 residues. This CDR3 is CASGWLADYNEQFF. The CDR3 bases are TGTGCCAGCGGGTGGCTAGCGGATTACAATGAGCAGTTCTTC.

The chain joins TRBV11-2 to TRBJ2-2, with D unclear. CDR1 and CDR2 (germline): SGHAT, FQNNGV. Trimming took off 3 bases at V and 6 bases at J, with 8 bases between the two ends. CDR3 length equals 13 residues. DNA of the CDR3: TGTGCCAGCAGCTTTACCGAGGCCGGGGAGCTGTTTTTT. This codes for CASSFTEAGELFF. The complete variable domain, with remaining parts taken from reference TRBV11-2 and TRBJ2-2, reads EAGVAQSPRYKIIEKRQSVAFWCNPISGHATLYWYQQILGQGPKLLIQFQNNGVVDDSQLPKDRFSAERLKGVDSTLKIQPAKLEDSAVYLCASSFTEAGELFFGEGSRLTVL.

This clone was counted once. CDR3 nucleotide sequence: TGTGCCAGCAGCCCATACGACAGGGGGCGAGGCAATGAGCAGTTCTTC. This gives the protein CASSPYDRGRGNEQFF. V usage is TRBV3-1 (or the pseudogene TRBV3-2) and J usage is TRBJ2-1; 10 bases match TRBD1. Per the germline V gene, CDR1 is LGHDT and CDR2 is YNNKEL (reference sequence). The ends lost 4 bases at V and 6 bases at J; junction bases unmatched: 9. This CDR3 comprises 16 residues.

V and J are TRBV24-1 and TRBJ2-1; D is possibly TRBD1 (6 bases). CDR1 and CDR2 (germline): KGHDR, SFDVKD. V lost 7 bases, J lost 4 bases, and 10 bases lay in between. The CDR3 runs 13 residues. CDR3 in amino acids: CATSPTGYNEQFF. CDR3 nucleotide sequence: TGTGCCACCAGCCCGACAGGATACAATGAGCAGTTCTTC.

This sequence joins TRBV19 and TRBJ1-6, with D possibly TRBD1 on 5 matching bases. Germline assignment: CDR1 LNHDA and CDR2 SQIVND (reference sequence). The germline V and J ends were trimmed by 5 bases and 9 bases, with 14 bases remaining between them. The CDR3 runs to 14 residues. CDR3 sequence (DNA): TGTGCCAGTAGTTTCAGGGAGCGGGGTTCACCCCTCCACTTT. Translated, it gives CASSFRERGSPLHF.

V and J are TRBV3-1 (or the pseudogene TRBV3-2) and TRBJ2-3, with D perhaps matching TRBD2 (7 bases). CDR1 and CDR2 (germline): LGHDT, YNNKEL (reference sequence). The CDR3 consists of 20 residues. V was shortened by 3 bases and J by 2 bases, with 27 bases between the two germline ends. The CDR3 DNA sequence: TGTGCCAGCAGCCACCACGGGGGGCTAGCGCCCGCCGGTGACACAGATACGCAGTATTTT. This encodes CASSHHGGLAPAGDTDTQYF.

This clone came up once. This chain uses TRBV28 with TRBJ1-6; possible D gene TRBD1, 5 bases. Trimming shortened V by 2 bases and J by 6 bases, and 8 bases separated the two germline ends. CDR1 and CDR2 (germline): MDHEN, SYDVKM. The CDR3 is 14 amino acids. The CDR3 loop reads CASSLVQANSPLHF. The CDR3 DNA follows: TGTGCCAGCAGTTTAGTACAGGCTAATTCACCCCTCCACTTT.

V and J are TRBV28 and TRBJ1-2; TRBD1 is a possible D gene (5 bases). Germline assignment: CDR1 MDHEN and CDR2 SYDVKM. V lost 9 bases and J lost 2, with 13 bases in between. This CDR3 comprises 13 residues. CDR3 loop: CASYPDRNYGYTF. The CDR3 DNA reads TGTGCCAGTTATCCCGACAGAAACTATGGCTACACCTTC.

The chain has TRBV19 and TRBJ1-1, with 9 bases identical to TRBD1. The CDR3 has 16 residues. The V and J ends lost 4 bases and 3 bases, in that order; junction bases with no gene match: 9. Germline V lookup: CDR1 LNHDA, CDR2 SQIVND (reference sequence). CDR3 in DNA: TGTGCCAGTAGTAACCCTTACAGGGGGCGATACACTGAAGCTTTCTTT. It yields the protein CASSNPYRGRYTEAFF.

The CDR3 DNA reads as TGCGCCAGCAGCCGCCGGGGACAGCAAGAGACCCAGTACTTC. Translated, it gives CASSRRGQQETQYF. The rearrangement links TRBV4-1 to TRBJ2-5; 7 bases are shared with TRBD1. The CDR3 covers 14 residues. The V segment lost 4 bases and the J segment 2 bases; nucleotides outside the gene matches: 4. In germline, CDR1 is MGHRA, CDR2 YSYEKL.

The chain combines TRBV19 with TRBJ1-5; TRBD1 agrees at 8 bases. The CDR3 sequence is 17 residues long. Trimming removed 3 bases from V and 4 bases from J; junction bases left unmatched: 11. Germline V CDR1 and CDR2: LNHDA, SQIVND (reference sequence). CDR3 residues: CASSMIQGGEKNQPQHF. CDR3 nucleotide sequence: TGTGCCAGTAGTATGATACAGGGGGGTGAAAAAAATCAGCCCCAGCATTTT.

This clone showed up just once. The rearrangement joins TRBV2 to TRBJ2-1; D is perhaps TRBD1 (5 bases). Germline V gene lookup returns CDR1 SNHLY and CDR2 FYNNEI. Between the trimmed V and J ends, which lost 7 bases and 5 bases, there was a span of 15 bases. CDR3 length: 14 residues. Written as DNA, the CDR3 is TGTGCCAGCACCTCCGACAGTTTAAACAATGAGCAGTTCTTC. Protein product: CASTSDSLNNEQFF.

The rearrangement links TRBV30 to TRBJ2-3, with D possibly being TRBD1 (5 bases). The CDR3 runs to 14 residues. CDR1 is GTSNPN and CDR2 is SVGIG in the germline V gene (reference sequence). Trimming removed 5 bases from V and 2 bases from J, with 14 bases in between. Here the CDR3 reads CAWGSRGATDTQYF. The CDR3 DNA is TGTGCCTGGGGGTCTAGGGGCGCCACAGATACGCAGTATTTT.

In this sample, this clone turned up a few times. V and J are TRBV28 and TRBJ1-4; weak D call: TRBD1 (5 bases). V shed 6 bases and J shed 3 bases, with 14 bases lying between them. CDR3 size: 15 residues. Germline V lookup: CDR1 MDHEN, CDR2 SYDVKM. This CDR3 reads CASRAGGGANEKLFF. The CDR3 bases are TGTGCCAGCAGAGCCGGCGGGGGAGCTAATGAAAAACTGTTTTTT.

The chain joins TRBV5-6 to TRBJ2-7; 11 nucleotides match TRBD2. The CDR3 sequence is 17 residues long. Germline loops: CDR1 SGHDT, CDR2 YYEEEE. With V trimmed by 4 bases and J by 3 bases, 12 bases remained unmatched. CDR3 loop: CASSSSTSGTGGYEQYF. The CDR3 DNA reads TGTGCCAGCAGCAGCTCGACTAGCGGGACGGGGGGCTACGAGCAGTACTTC.

The chain couples TRBV27 to TRBJ2-1; weak D call: TRBD2 (5 bases). Germline loops: CDR1 MNHEY, CDR2 SMNVEV (reference sequence). The CDR3 loop spans 10 amino acids. In DNA form, the CDR3 reads TGTGCAATCGGGGAGACTGAGCAGTTCTTC. Residues: CAIGETEQFF.

CDR3 loop: CASSLVKGAREKLFF. CDR3 DNA: TGTGCCAGCAGTTTAGTGAAGGGGGCGCGTGAAAAACTGTTTTTT. The chain uses TRBV28 and TRBJ1-4, with 7 bases that match TRBD1. The CDR3 runs 15 residues. J gave up 7 bases and V 2 bases, and 7 bases lay outside the gene matches. Germline V gene lookup returns CDR1 MDHEN and CDR2 SYDVKM.

V and J are TRBV27 and TRBJ2-7; tentatively, D is TRBD1 (6 bases). V lost 5 bases to trimming and J lost 0 bases, with 17 bases between them. The germline gives CDR1 MNHEY, CDR2 SMNVEV (reference sequence). This CDR3 region has 16 residues. CDR3: CASSPSLGGVSYEQYF. CDR3 nucleotides: TGTGCCAGCAGTCCGAGTTTAGGGGGTGTCTCCTACGAGCAGTACTTC.

The DNA for the CDR3 is TGTGCCAGCAGCCCTAGGGGAATTAGCACAGATACGCAGTATTTT. This encodes CASSPRGISTDTQYF. The chain employs TRBV7-2 and TRBJ2-3, with D maybe TRBD1 (5 bases). V gave up 5 bases and J gave up 0 bases, with 12 bases separating them. There are 15 residues in the CDR3. The germline gives CDR1 SGHTA, CDR2 FQGNSA. The complete variable domain, with remaining parts taken from reference TRBV7-2 and TRBJ2-3, reads GAGVSQSPSNKVTEKGKDVELRCDPISGHTALYWYRQSLGQGLEFLIYFQGNSAPDKSGLPSDRFSAERTGGSVSTLTIQRTQQEDSAVYLCASSPRGISTDTQYFGPGTRLTVL.

The chain carries TRBV18 and TRBJ1-5; 9 positions agree with TRBD1. Germline V gene sequence: CDR1 KGHSH, CDR2 LQKENI. The length of the CDR3 is 19 residues. V lost 4 bases to trimming and J lost 0 bases; unmatched junction nucleotides: 13. This chain's CDR3 is CASSLNSGQGAGSNQPQHF. CDR3 nucleotide sequence: TGTGCCAGCTCACTCAACTCGGGACAGGGAGCGGGTAGCAATCAGCCCCAGCATTTT.

The chain carries TRBV5-1 and TRBJ1-1; 10 nucleotides match TRBD1. Germline CDR1 is SGHRS and CDR2 is YFSETQ. V was clipped by 4 bases and J by 2 bases; unmatched bases: 8. CDR3 length equals 16 residues. The CDR3 loop reads CASSGGTGAGNTEAFF. CDR3 bases: TGCGCCAGCAGCGGAGGGACAGGGGCTGGTAACACTGAAGCTTTCTTT.

V is TRBV11-2 and J is TRBJ2-1; TRBD2 aligns across 9 bases. The CDR3 covers 16 residues. The V gene end was trimmed by 5 bases and the J gene end by 10 bases; junction bases not matched to a gene: 15. Germline V gives CDR1 SGHAT, CDR2 FQNNGV. CDR3 loop: CASSPAGLAILGEQFF. In nucleotides, the CDR3 is TGTGCCAGCAGCCCCGCCGGACTAGCGATTTTGGGGGAGCAGTTCTTC.

V gene TRBV6-2 or TRBV6-3 combines with J gene TRBJ2-1; D unresolved. Between the trimmed V and J ends, which lost 4 bases and 0 bases, there was a span of 10 bases. The germline V gene has CDR1 MNHEY and CDR2 SVGEGT. CDR3 size: 15 residues. DNA of the CDR3: TGTGCCAGCAGTTCGATGCTAAGCTCCTACAATGAGCAGTTCTTC. It specifies CASSSMLSSYNEQFF.

This clone was picked up one time. V usage is TRBV28 and J usage is TRBJ1-5; tentatively, D is TRBD1 (6 bases). Looked up from germline, CDR1 is MDHEN and CDR2 is SYDVKM. The CDR3 runs to 15 residues. V lost 5 bases and J lost 0, with 11 bases in between. CDR3 in DNA: TGTGCCAGCAGTCCCGGACAGCATAGCAATCAGCCCCAGCATTTT. It translates to CASSPGQHSNQPQHF.

The V gene is TRBV7-9, the J gene TRBJ2-5, with D possibly matching TRBD2 (6 bases). The CDR3 covers 15 residues. Germline CDR1 is SEHNR and CDR2 is FQNEAQ (reference sequence). V was shortened by 2 bases and J by 5 bases, with 15 bases between the two germline ends. The CDR3 sequence: CASSLNPGGVETQYF. The CDR3 coding sequence is TGTGCCAGCAGCTTAAACCCCGGAGGGGTGGAGACCCAGTACTTC.

The rearrangement uses TRBV4-2 and TRBJ2-1, with 7 bases lining up with TRBD2. Germline V gene lookup returns CDR1 LGHNA and CDR2 YNFKEQ. Losses at the gene ends were 5 bases for V and 4 bases for J; bases not matched to a gene: 5. This CDR3 is built from 14 residues. CDR3 residues: CASSWAGVYNEQFF. The CDR3 DNA reads as TGTGCCAGCAGCTGGGCGGGAGTGTACAATGAGCAGTTCTTC.

The chain has TRBV27 and TRBJ1-6; D unresolved. V dropped 0 bases and J dropped 0 bases, with 9 bases sitting between them. In germline, CDR1 is MNHEY, CDR2 SMNVEV (reference sequence). CDR3 size: 17 residues. CDR3 sequence reads: CASSLSPSSSYNSPLHF. CDR3 DNA sequence: TGTGCCAGCAGTTTATCGCCGTCGAGCTCCTATAATTCACCCCTCCACTTT.

The DNA for the CDR3 is TGCGCCAGCAGCCAAGAGGAGTTGGCGCCCCAGCATTTT. It encodes CASSQEELAPQHF. V and J are TRBV4-1 and TRBJ1-5; D is unresolved. This CDR3 contains 13 residues. The V gene lost 0 bases and the J gene lost 9 bases, with 9 bases spanning the gap. Germline V gives CDR1 MGHRA, CDR2 YSYEKL.

This chain uses TRBV19 with TRBJ1-2; 9 bases line up with TRBD1. Germline V lookup: CDR1 LNHDA, CDR2 SQIVND (reference sequence). With V trimmed by 3 bases and J by 6 bases, 5 bases remained unmatched. This CDR3 is 14 amino acids long. The CDR3 protein is CASSIGTGRHGYTF. In DNA, the CDR3 is TGTGCCAGTAGTATCGGGACAGGGCGGCATGGCTACACCTTC.

The CDR3 region is CASSRWVAGGRMDEQYF. DNA for the CDR3: TGTGCCAGTAGTAGGTGGGTTGCGGGAGGCCGAATGGACGAGCAGTACTTC. The V and J genes are TRBV19 and TRBJ2-7; the match to TRBD2 covers 8 bases. With 4 bases clipped from V and 5 bases from J, the junction kept 16 bases outside the gene matches. CDR3 length: 17 residues. Germline assignment: CDR1 LNHDA and CDR2 SQIVND (reference sequence).

This clone was observed a few times. The chain has TRBV5-4 and TRBJ2-7; TRBD1 matches at 8 bases. The V segment lost 0 bases and the J segment 1 base; nucleotides outside the gene matches: 3. Germline V CDR1 and CDR2: SGHNT, YYREEE (reference sequence). The CDR3 has 15 residues. CDR3 sequence reads: CASSLAGTGSYEQYF. CDR3 bases: TGTGCCAGCAGCTTGGCCGGGACAGGTTCCTACGAGCAGTACTTC.